This record looks at one T cell receptor beta chain sequence and its context. What it binds is not known. This entry comes from a study of cytomegalovirus exposure and HLA in healthy donors. Study overall: The 90 to 150 validation repertoires were produced on the same platform as the 700 or so repertoires of the first cohort. This was reported in a later analysis. Overall study results and limits: According to reports, the classifier identified cytomegalovirus status with high specificity and sensitivity. Specificity of a few CMV-associated chains for CMV antigens was verified in vitro. Rare sequences made up most TCRs, while some public TCRs were found in many donors.

Here immunoSEQ multiplex PCR was the method, and the copy in TCRdb shows in-frame clones only, minus some. The sample has about 84,000 clones, more than 75% seen once. This CDR3 region has 15 residues. Trimming removed 1 base from V and 6 bases from J, with 13 bases in between. Germline loops: CDR1 SGHTA, CDR2 FQGNSA. This sequence joins TRBV7-2 and TRBJ2-1; a possible D gene is TRBD2 (7 bases). The sequencing input was PBMCs. This TCR was sampled from a man younger than 40 in good health and CMV-seronegative. The CDR3 is CASSLVRGAGNEQFF. The DNA of the CDR3 is TGTGCCAGCAGCTTAGTCCGGGGGGCAGGCAATGAGCAGTTCTTC.